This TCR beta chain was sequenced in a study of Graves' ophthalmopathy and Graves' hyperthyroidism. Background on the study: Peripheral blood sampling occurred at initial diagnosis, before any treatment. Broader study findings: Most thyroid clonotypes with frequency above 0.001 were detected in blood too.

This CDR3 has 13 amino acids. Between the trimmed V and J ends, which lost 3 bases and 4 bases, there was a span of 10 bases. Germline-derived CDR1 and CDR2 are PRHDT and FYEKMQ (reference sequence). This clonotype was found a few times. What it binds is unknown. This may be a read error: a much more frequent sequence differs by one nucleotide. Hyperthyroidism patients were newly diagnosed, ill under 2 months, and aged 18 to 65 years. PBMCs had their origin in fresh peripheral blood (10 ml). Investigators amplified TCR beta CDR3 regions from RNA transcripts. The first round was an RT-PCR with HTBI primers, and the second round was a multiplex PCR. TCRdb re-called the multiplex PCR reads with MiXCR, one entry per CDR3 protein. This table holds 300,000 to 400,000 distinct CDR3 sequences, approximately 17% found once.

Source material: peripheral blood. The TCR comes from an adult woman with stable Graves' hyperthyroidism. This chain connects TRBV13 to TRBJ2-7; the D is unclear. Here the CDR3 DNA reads TGTGCCAGCAGCTTGCATGCAGGTTACGAGCAGTACTTC. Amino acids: CASSLHAGYEQYF.